The T cell receptor (beta chain) under discussion was sequenced for a study of shared T cell receptors in the human thymus. Assay used: immunoSEQ multiplex PCR; TCRdb lists only in-frame clones, some missing. The sample contains some 700,000 clones, over 75% of which appear only once. Looked up from germline, CDR1 is SGHAT and CDR2 is FQNNGV. The CDR3 consists of 20 residues. V shed 0 bases and J shed 8 bases, with 31 bases lying between them. This sample was shared with a second study, whose subject was human thymus T cells. This second study notes: Having surgery to correct congenital heart defects, healthy Finnish infants acted as the donors. Resected material from corrective heart surgery provided the thymus tissue analysed. Use of V and J genes seemed skewed within the thymic and blood repertoires.

The sequencing sample was made of thymocytes. V is TRBV11-2 and J is TRBJ1-2; D is perhaps TRBD1 (5 bases). The sequence was collected from a girl under two years old with a congenital heart defect. In DNA, the CDR3 is TGTGCCAGCAGCTTAGATTTTGGCGGGGCTCCAGAGGGGCAGGGTCACGGCTACACCTTC. As protein: CASSLDFGGAPEGQGHGYTF. Full variable domain (missing parts from reference TRBV11-2 and TRBJ1-2): EAGVAQSPRYKIIEKRQSVAFWCNPISGHATLYWYQQILGQGPKLLIQFQNNGVVDDSQLPKDRFSAERLKGVDSTLKIQPAKLEDSAVYLCASSLDFGGAPEGQGHGYTFGSGTRLTVV.